This is a list of T cell receptor beta chains from one sample in a study of Ad26.COV2.S vaccination and SARS-CoV-2 variants. Produced via immunoSEQ multiplex PCR; TCRdb's table is partial and in-frame only. The table has about 180,000 clones, approximately 90% seen once; the top ten hold approximately 6%. Material: peripheral blood, obtained after recovery from COVID-19. The receptors derive from a human donor who had recovered from COVID-19. Both conserved end residues are part of each CDR3. The D gene is left open where the match is weak. The size of a clone is reported for some rows only, either as once, few or many, or as a class for expanded clones.

d_gene	j_gene	v_gene	abundance	CDR3aa	CDR3nt
TRBD2	TRBJ2-1	TRBV19	-	CASSNEAGIDYNEQFF	TGTGCCAGTAGTAATGAAGCGGGAATCGACTACAATGAGCAGTTCTTC
-	TRBJ2-5	TRBV7-6	-	CASSLVGTGLETQYF	TGTGCCAGCAGCTTAGTCGGAACAGGGTTAGAGACCCAGTACTTC
TRBD2	TRBJ2-1	TRBV19	-	CASSMPSGMAGYNEQFF	TGTGCCAGTAGTATGCCTAGCGGGATGGCCGGGTACAATGAGCAGTTCTTC
-	TRBJ1-2	TRBV5-6	-	CASSWAGPGSYGYTF	TGTGCCAGCAGCTGGGCCGGGCCCGGGAGCTATGGCTACACCTTC
-	TRBJ1-1	TRBV7-9	once	CASSSRLWGGTEAFF	TGTGCCAGCAGCTCCCGCCTATGGGGAGGCACTGAAGCTTTCTTT
TRBD2	TRBJ2-1	TRBV7-2	-	CASSFNGGAIEQFF	TGTGCCAGCAGCTTTAACGGGGGGGCTATTGAGCAGTTCTTC
-	TRBJ2-1	TRBV29-1	-	CSVAPSASSYNEQFF	TGCAGCGTGGCCCCTAGCGCGAGCTCCTACAATGAGCAGTTCTTC
TRBD1	TRBJ1-6	TRBV7-2	once	CASSLAGQVGSSYNSPLHF	TGTGCCAGCAGCTTAGCCGGACAGGTTGGGAGCTCCTATAATTCACCCCTCCACTTT
TRBD1	TRBJ2-2	TRBV2	-	CATTFRQGTGELFF	TGTGCCACCACCTTCCGACAGGGCACCGGGGAGCTGTTTTTT
-	TRBJ2-1	TRBV6-5	-	CASSRLGNEQFF	TGTGCCAGCAGCCGACTCGGGAATGAGCAGTTCTTC
TRBD2	TRBJ2-7	TRBV3-1/TRBV3-2	-	CASSQALAGFYEQYF	TGTGCCAGCAGCCAAGCCCTAGCGGGGTTCTACGAGCAGTACTTC
-	TRBJ2-1	TRBV19	-	CASTADSYNEQFF	TGTGCCAGTACGGCCGACTCCTACAATGAGCAGTTCTTC
-	TRBJ2-5	TRBV27	-	CASSPRVGETQYF	TGTGCCAGCAGCCCTCGTGTTGGCGAGACCCAGTACTTC
-	TRBJ2-2	TRBV4-2	-	CASSQDPGYTGELFF	TGTGCCAGCAGCCAAGACCCAGGCTACACCGGGGAGCTGTTTTTT
-	TRBJ1-1	TRBV30	-	CAREGNLLNTEAFF	TGTGCCAGGGAAGGGAATCTCTTGAACACTGAAGCTTTCTTT
-	TRBJ2-1	TRBV19	-	CASSIETGLNEQFF	TGTGCCAGTAGTATAGAAACAGGTCTCAATGAGCAGTTCTTC
TRBD1	TRBJ1-2	TRBV30	-	CAWSRDRAGGYTF	TGTGCCTGGAGTAGGGACAGGGCGGGTGGCTACACCTTC
-	TRBJ2-1	TRBV7-6	few	CASRLGHEQFF	TGTGCCAGCAGACTTGGCCATGAGCAGTTCTTC
-	TRBJ2-6	TRBV27	-	CASSLSGANVLTF	TGTGCCAGCAGCCTCTCTGGGGCCAACGTCCTGACTTTC
-	TRBJ2-3	TRBV11-2	-	CASSLDWSSTDTQYF	TGTGCCAGCAGCCTAGACTGGTCTAGCACAGATACGCAGTATTTT
TRBD1	TRBJ1-5	TRBV6-5	-	CASSYYRGSNQPQHF	TGTGCCAGCAGTTACTACAGGGGGAGCAATCAGCCCCAGCATTTT
-	TRBJ2-7	TRBV10-1	-	CASSESATGEQYF	TGCGCCAGCAGTGAGTCTGCTACTGGCGAGCAGTACTTC
-	TRBJ1-5	TRBV18	-	CASSPLRGHNQPQHF	TGTGCCAGCTCACCCCTGAGGGGCCACAATCAGCCCCAGCATTTT
-	TRBJ1-2	TRBV5-5	-	CASSLEGGRATYGYTF	TGTGCCAGCAGCTTGGAGGGTGGCAGAGCCACTTATGGCTACACCTTC
-	TRBJ2-5	TRBV27	-	CASSHKETQYF	TGTGCCAGCAGTCACAAAGAGACCCAGTACTTC
-	TRBJ1-2	TRBV28	-	CASSLTPQYGYTF	TGTGCCAGCAGTTTAACCCCGCAGTATGGCTACACCTTC
-	TRBJ2-7	TRBV6-5	-	CASSHSRDGNYEQYF	TGTGCCAGCAGTCACTCCCGGGACGGAAACTACGAGCAGTACTTC
-	TRBJ1-4	TRBV3-1/TRBV3-2	-	CASSHRTNRNEKLFF	TGTGCCAGCAGCCACAGGACTAACCGCAATGAAAAACTGTTTTTT
TRBD1	TRBJ1-2	TRBV19	-	CASRTGGFLSYTF	TGTGCCAGTCGGACAGGGGGCTTTCTGAGCTACACCTTC
-	TRBJ1-6	TRBV4-1	-	CASSPDGTDEYGPLHF	TGCGCCAGCAGCCCTGACGGGACGGACGAGTACGGACCCCTCCACTTT
TRBD1	TRBJ1-1	TRBV15	-	CATSRPTGDTEAFF	TGTGCCACCAGCAGACCCACAGGGGACACTGAAGCTTTCTTT
TRBD2	TRBJ2-7	TRBV29-1	-	CSARGGSGRIDYEQYF	TGCAGCGCCCGGGGGGGTAGCGGGAGAATTGACTACGAGCAGTACTTC
-	TRBJ2-1	TRBV4-2	-	CASSQDRIATQQFF	TGTGCCAGCAGCCAAGATAGGATAGCCACTCAGCAGTTCTTC
-	TRBJ2-2	TRBV20-1	-	CSASPNANTGELFF	TGCAGTGCTAGTCCGAACGCGAACACCGGGGAGCTGTTTTTT
TRBD2	TRBJ2-7	TRBV18	few	CASSPSAGGLNEQYF	TGTGCCAGCTCACCTTCCGCGGGGGGTTTAAACGAGCAGTACTTC
-	TRBJ2-3	TRBV5-1	once	CASSRVGGPTDTQYF	TGCGCCAGCAGCCGTGTGGGGGGGCCTACAGATACGCAGTATTTT
-	TRBJ2-3	TRBV28	-	CASRGSLGGTDTQYF	TGTGCCAGCAGGGGCTCCCTCGGGGGCACAGATACGCAGTATTTT
-	TRBJ2-7	TRBV27	-	CASSLGSGDEQYF	TGTGCCAGCAGCCTGGGGTCAGGGGACGAGCAGTACTTC
-	TRBJ2-1	TRBV10-3	-	CATTIRGVAFF	TGTGCCACCACTATCCGGGGAGTCGCGTTCTTC
TRBD1	TRBJ2-7	TRBV29-1	-	CSVTGTGGSYEQYF	TGCAGCGTCACCGGGACAGGGGGCTCGTACGAGCAGTACTTC
-	TRBJ1-6	TRBV5-8	-	CASSEDAGVSSPLHF	TGTGCCAGCAGCGAGGATGCGGGGGTTAGTTCACCCCTCCACTTT
TRBD2	TRBJ2-1	TRBV5-1	-	CASSLEAGGGAFEQFF	TGCGCCAGCAGCTTGGAGGCTGGCGGGGGGGCTTTTGAGCAGTTCTTC
-	TRBJ1-2	TRBV28	-	CASSLGGGPYGYTF	TGTGCCAGCAGTCTAGGGGGAGGGCCCTATGGCTACACCTTC
-	TRBJ2-7	TRBV10-3	once	CAISESHLSYEQYF	TGTGCCATCAGTGAGTCGCATCTCTCCTACGAGCAGTACTTC
TRBD1	TRBJ1-3	TRBV9	-	CASSVGQGAGNTIYF	TGTGCCAGCAGCGTCGGACAGGGAGCGGGAAACACCATATATTTT
TRBD2	TRBJ2-5	TRBV4-1	once	CASRPSSGGQETQYF	TGCGCCAGCAGACCTTCTAGCGGGGGCCAAGAGACCCAGTACTTC
-	TRBJ1-3	TRBV20-1	-	CSASKGPGNTIYF	TGCAGTGCTAGTAAAGGACCTGGAAACACCATATATTTT
TRBD2	TRBJ2-1	TRBV14	-	CASSREGLAGVRYNEQFF	TGTGCCAGCAGCCGTGAGGGGCTAGCGGGGGTCCGCTACAATGAGCAGTTCTTC
TRBD1	TRBJ2-7	TRBV9	-	CASSAPGQGYEQYF	TGTGCCAGCAGCGCACCGGGACAGGGATACGAGCAGTACTTC
TRBD1	TRBJ2-7	TRBV30	-	CAWNRDRGVHEQYF	TGTGCCTGGAATAGGGACAGGGGAGTCCACGAGCAGTACTTC
-	TRBJ2-4	TRBV5-6	-	CASSLEWTANIQYF	TGTGCCAGCAGCTTGGAGTGGACAGCCAACATTCAGTACTTC
TRBD2	TRBJ2-3	TRBV7-2	-	CASSLSGLAGLTDTQYF	TGTGCCAGCAGCTTATCGGGACTAGCGGGCCTCACAGATACGCAGTATTTT
-	TRBJ1-5	TRBV6-6	-	CASTRTVGGNQPQHF	TGTGCCAGCACCCGGACAGTCGGCGGCAATCAGCCCCAGCATTTT
TRBD1	TRBJ1-2	TRBV5-4	-	CASRRTGGPNGYTF	TGTGCCAGCAGGCGTACAGGGGGACCAAATGGCTACACCTTC
TRBD2	TRBJ2-7	TRBV10-3	-	CAIMASRLAGGNEQYF	TGTGCCATCATGGCCAGTCGACTAGCGGGAGGGAACGAGCAGTACTTC